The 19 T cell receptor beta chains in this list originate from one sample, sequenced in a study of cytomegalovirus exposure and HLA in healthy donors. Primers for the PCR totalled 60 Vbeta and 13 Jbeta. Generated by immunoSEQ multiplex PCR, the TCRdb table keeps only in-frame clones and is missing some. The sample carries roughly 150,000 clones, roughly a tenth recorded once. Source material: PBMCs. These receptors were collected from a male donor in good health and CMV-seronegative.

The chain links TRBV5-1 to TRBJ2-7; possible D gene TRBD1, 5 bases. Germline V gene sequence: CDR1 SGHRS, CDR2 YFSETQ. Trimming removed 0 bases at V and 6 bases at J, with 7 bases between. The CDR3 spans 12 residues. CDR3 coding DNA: TGCGCCAGCAGCTTGGCGACAGCCGAGCAGTACTTC. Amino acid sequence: CASSLATAEQYF.

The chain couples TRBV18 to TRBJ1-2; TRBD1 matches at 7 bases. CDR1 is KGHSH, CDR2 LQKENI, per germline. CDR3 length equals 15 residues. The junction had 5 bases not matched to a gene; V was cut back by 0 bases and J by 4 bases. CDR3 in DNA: TGTGCCAGCTCACCACCGTACCGGGACAGCTATGGCTACACCTTC. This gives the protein CASSPPYRDSYGYTF.

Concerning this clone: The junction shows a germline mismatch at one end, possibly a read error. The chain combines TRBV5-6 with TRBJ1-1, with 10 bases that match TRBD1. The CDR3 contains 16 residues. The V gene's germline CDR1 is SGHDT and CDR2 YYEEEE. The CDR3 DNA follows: TGTGCCAGCAGCTTGGGCGAGACAGGGGGCTTGGTGAGCCCCCTCTTT. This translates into CASSLGETGGLVSPLF.

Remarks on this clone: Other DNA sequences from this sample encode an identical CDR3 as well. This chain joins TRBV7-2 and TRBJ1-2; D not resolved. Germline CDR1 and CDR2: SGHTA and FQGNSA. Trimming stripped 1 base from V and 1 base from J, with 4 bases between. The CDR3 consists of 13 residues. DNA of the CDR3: TGTGCCAGCAGCTTAGACAGTAACTATGGCTACACCTTC. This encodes CASSLDSNYGYTF.

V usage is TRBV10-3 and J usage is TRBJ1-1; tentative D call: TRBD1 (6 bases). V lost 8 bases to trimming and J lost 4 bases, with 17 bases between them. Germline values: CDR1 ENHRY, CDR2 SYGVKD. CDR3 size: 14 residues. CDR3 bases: TGTGCCATCTGGGAACAGGGATTGGGCACTGAAGCTTTCTTT. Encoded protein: CAIWEQGLGTEAFF.

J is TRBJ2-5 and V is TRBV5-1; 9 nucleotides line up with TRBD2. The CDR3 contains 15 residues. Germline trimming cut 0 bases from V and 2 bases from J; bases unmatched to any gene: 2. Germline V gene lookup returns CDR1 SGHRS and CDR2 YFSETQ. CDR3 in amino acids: CASSLGLAGQETQYF. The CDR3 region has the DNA TGCGCCAGCAGCTTGGGTCTAGCGGGGCAAGAGACCCAGTACTTC.

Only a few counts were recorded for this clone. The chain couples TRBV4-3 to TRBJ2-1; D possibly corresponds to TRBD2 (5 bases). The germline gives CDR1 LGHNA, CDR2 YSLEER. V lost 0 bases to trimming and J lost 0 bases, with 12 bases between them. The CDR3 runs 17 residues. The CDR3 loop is CASSQDPTGSSYNEQFF. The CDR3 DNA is TGCGCCAGCAGCCAAGATCCAACGGGGAGCTCCTACAATGAGCAGTTCTTC.

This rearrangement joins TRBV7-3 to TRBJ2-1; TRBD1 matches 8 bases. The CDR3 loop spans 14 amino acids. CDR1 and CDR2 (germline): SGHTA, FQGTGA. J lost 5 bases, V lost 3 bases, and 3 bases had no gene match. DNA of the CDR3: TGTGCCAGCAGCTTGGACAGGGCTAACAATGAGCAGTTCTTC. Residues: CASSLDRANNEQFF.

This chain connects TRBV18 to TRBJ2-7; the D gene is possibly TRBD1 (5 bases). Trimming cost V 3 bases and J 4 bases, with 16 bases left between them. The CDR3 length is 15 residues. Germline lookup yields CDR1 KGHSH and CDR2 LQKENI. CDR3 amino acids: CASSPTEPRRYEQYF. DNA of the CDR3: TGTGCCAGCTCACCGACAGAGCCCCGAAGGTACGAGCAGTACTTC. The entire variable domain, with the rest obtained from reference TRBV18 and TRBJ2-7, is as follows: NAGVMQNPRHLVRRRGQEARLRCSPMKGHSHVYWYRQLPEEGLKFMVYLQKENIIDESGMPKERFSAEFPKEGPSILRIQQVVRGDSAAYFCASSPTEPRRYEQYFGPGTRLTVT.

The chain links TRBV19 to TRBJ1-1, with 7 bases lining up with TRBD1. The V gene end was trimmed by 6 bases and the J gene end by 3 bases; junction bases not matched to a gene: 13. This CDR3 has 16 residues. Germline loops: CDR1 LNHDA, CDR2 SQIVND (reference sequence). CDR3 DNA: TGTGCCAGTAGGCCCGAGACAGGGATTTCGTACACTGAAGCTTTCTTT. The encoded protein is CASRPETGISYTEAFF.

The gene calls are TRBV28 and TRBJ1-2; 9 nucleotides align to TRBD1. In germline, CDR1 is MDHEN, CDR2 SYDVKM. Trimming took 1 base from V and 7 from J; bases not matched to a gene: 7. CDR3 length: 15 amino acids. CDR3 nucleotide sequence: TGTGCCAGCAGTTTATTAAGTCGGGGACAGGGTGGCTACACCTTC. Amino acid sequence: CASSLLSRGQGGYTF.

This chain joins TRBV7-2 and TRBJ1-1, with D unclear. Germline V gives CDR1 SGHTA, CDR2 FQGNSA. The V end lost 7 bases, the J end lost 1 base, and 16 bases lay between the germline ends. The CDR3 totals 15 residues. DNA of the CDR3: TGTGCCAGCACCCCCCGAGTACAGCCGAACACTGAAGCTTTCTTT. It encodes CASTPRVQPNTEAFF.

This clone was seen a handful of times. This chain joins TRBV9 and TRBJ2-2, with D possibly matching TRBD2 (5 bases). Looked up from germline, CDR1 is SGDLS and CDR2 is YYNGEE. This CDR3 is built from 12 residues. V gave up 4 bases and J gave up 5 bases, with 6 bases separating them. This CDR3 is CASSSGTGELFF. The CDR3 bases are TGTGCCAGCAGCTCGGGGACCGGGGAGCTGTTTTTT.

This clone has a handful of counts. The DNA of the CDR3 is TGTGCCAGCAGCGCCGGGACAGGGAACTCCTACGAGCAGTACTTC. This sequence encodes CASSAGTGNSYEQYF. This chain links TRBV11-3 with TRBJ2-7; TRBD1 aligns across 9 bases. Germline CDR1 and CDR2: SGHNT and YENEEA. The CDR3 length is 15 residues. The V gene end was trimmed by 5 bases and the J gene end by 0 bases; junction bases not matched to a gene: 5.

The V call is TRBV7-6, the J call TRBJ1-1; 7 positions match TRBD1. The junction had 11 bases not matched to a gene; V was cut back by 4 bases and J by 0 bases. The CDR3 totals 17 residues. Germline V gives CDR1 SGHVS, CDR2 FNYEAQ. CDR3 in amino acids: CASSSPTQGTMNTEAFF. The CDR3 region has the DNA TGTGCCAGCAGCTCACCTACACAGGGGACCATGAACACTGAAGCTTTCTTT.

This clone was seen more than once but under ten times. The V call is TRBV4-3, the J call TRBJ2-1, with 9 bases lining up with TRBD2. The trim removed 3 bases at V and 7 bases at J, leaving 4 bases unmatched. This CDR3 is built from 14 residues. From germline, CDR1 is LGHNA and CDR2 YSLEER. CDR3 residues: CASSHGTSWNEQFF. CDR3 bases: TGCGCCAGCAGCCACGGGACTAGCTGGAATGAGCAGTTCTTC.

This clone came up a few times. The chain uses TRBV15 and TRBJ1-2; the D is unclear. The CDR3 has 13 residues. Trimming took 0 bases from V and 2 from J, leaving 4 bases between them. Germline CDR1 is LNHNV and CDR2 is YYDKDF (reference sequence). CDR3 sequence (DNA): TGTGCCACCAGCAGAGACAGAAACTATGGCTACACCTTC. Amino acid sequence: CATSRDRNYGYTF. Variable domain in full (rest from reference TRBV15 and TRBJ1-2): DAMVIQNPRYQVTQFGKPVTLSCSQTLNHNVMYWYQQKSSQAPKLLFHYYDKDFNNEADTPDNFQSRRPNTSFCFLDIRSPGLGDTAMYLCATSRDRNYGYTFGSGTRLTVV.

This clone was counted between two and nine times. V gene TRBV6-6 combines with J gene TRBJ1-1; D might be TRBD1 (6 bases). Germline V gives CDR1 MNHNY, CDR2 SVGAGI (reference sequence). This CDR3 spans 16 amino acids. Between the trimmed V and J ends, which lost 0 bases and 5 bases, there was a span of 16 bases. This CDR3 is CASSYSGAGAGTEAFF. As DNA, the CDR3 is TGTGCCAGCAGTTACTCGGGAGCGGGGGCGGGGACTGAAGCTTTCTTT.

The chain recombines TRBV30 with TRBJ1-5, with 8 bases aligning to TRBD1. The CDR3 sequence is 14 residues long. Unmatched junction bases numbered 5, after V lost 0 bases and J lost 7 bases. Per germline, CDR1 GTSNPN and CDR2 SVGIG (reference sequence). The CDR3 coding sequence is TGTGCCTGGAGTGTTGGACAGGGAACGCAGCCCCAGCATTTT. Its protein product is CAWSVGQGTQPQHF.